The next 24 T cell receptor beta chains were all read from a single sample in a study of pediatric ulcerative colitis (dated by TCRdb to the late 2010s). Receptor amplification or capture employed the immunoSEQ multiplex PCR assay. TCRdb's version of the immuneACCESS table is confined to in-frame rearrangements and falls short of the full clone set. An unresolved V gene accounts for under half of the shortfall where checked; the remainder is of unknown origin. The sample profile shows some 60,000 clones; 77% of them were found once. The leading ten clones occupy 5% to 5.5% of the sample. The sequencing input was blood. Source of these receptors: a boy aged 5 to 17 with moderate ulcerative colitis.

This sequence joins TRBV28 and TRBJ2-3; tentative D call: TRBD2 (6 bases). This CDR3 is 15 amino acids long. Deletions cut 7 bases from V and 6 bases from J, with 20 bases between. Germline-derived CDR1 and CDR2 are MDHEN and SYDVKM. CDR3 loop: CASTPNGRERDTQYF. Here the CDR3 DNA reads TGTGCCAGCACCCCTAACGGTCGGGAGCGGGATACGCAGTATTTT.

This chain links TRBV7-2 with TRBJ2-3; 9 nucleotides match TRBD1. CDR3 length: 15 amino acids. J gave up 2 bases and V 6 bases, and 6 bases lay outside the gene matches. Germline V CDR1 and CDR2: SGHTA, FQGNSA. The CDR3 here is CASRYDRGSTDTQYF. The CDR3, as DNA: TGTGCCAGCAGATACGACAGGGGGTCCACAGATACGCAGTATTTT.

The chain combines TRBV7-2 with TRBJ1-4; TRBD1 might be the D (6 bases). CDR3 length: 16 residues. Germline CDR1 is SGHTA and CDR2 is FQGNSA. The V end was cut by 0 bases, the J end by 8 bases, with 16 bases between. CDR3: CASSLAPGAGGEKLFF. The CDR3 nucleotides read TGTGCCAGCAGCTTAGCCCCAGGGGCGGGAGGGGAAAAACTGTTTTTT.

This rearrangement joins TRBV10-3 to TRBJ1-5; D perhaps matches TRBD1 (6 bases). Germline values: CDR1 ENHRY, CDR2 SYGVKD. Trimming pared 10 bases from V and 1 base from J, leaving 17 bases between. The CDR3 runs to 15 residues. The CDR3 region is CASSPGGLSNQPQHF. The CDR3 coding sequence is TGTGCCAGCTCCCCCGGGGGGCTAAGCAATCAGCCCCAGCATTTT.

The chain carries TRBV7-2 and TRBJ1-4; D remains ambiguous. CDR1 SGHTA and CDR2 FQGNSA come from the germline V gene. CDR3 length: 12 amino acids. The germline V and J ends were trimmed by 1 base and 8 bases, with 5 bases remaining between them. The DNA of the CDR3 is TGTGCCAGCAGCTTAGATCTAGAAAAACTGTTTTTT. Protein: CASSLDLEKLFF. Using reference TRBV7-2 and TRBJ1-4 for the parts outside the CDR3, the full variable domain is GAGVSQSPSNKVTEKGKDVELRCDPISGHTALYWYRQSLGQGLEFLIYFQGNSAPDKSGLPSDRFSAERTGGSVSTLTIQRTQQEDSAVYLCASSLDLEKLFFGSGTQLSVL.

The V gene is TRBV19, the J gene TRBJ2-1, with 7 positions matching TRBD2. Germline V gene lookup returns CDR1 LNHDA and CDR2 SQIVND (reference sequence). Trimming took 2 bases from V and 9 from J; bases not matched to a gene: 7. The length of the CDR3 is 14 residues. This CDR3 is CASSITGTTSEQFF. In DNA, the CDR3 is TGTGCCAGTAGTATAACCGGGACTACGAGTGAGCAGTTCTTC.

The chain has TRBV5-1 and TRBJ2-7; D unclear. The V gene's germline CDR1 is SGHRS and CDR2 YFSETQ. This CDR3 is built from 14 residues. V lost 0 bases, J lost 1 base, and 8 bases lay in between. The chain's CDR3 is CASSLEGFSYEQYF. Written as DNA, the CDR3 is TGCGCCAGCAGCTTGGAGGGCTTTTCCTACGAGCAGTACTTC.

The chain employs TRBV29-1 and TRBJ1-2; 7 nucleotides align to TRBD1. Germline V CDR1 and CDR2: SQVTM, ANQGSEA. The ends lost 5 bases at V and 13 bases at J; junction bases unmatched: 16. CDR3 length equals 13 residues. The CDR3 DNA follows: TGCAGCGTTTGGGGGACAGCACTCGGAGGTGGCACCTTC. It yields the protein CSVWGTALGGGTF.

This clone was detected only a few times. The V and J genes are TRBV7-9 and TRBJ1-2; TRBD1 agrees at 10 bases. The ends lost 2 bases at V and 6 bases at J; junction bases unmatched: 6. CDR1 and CDR2 from the germline V gene are SEHNR and FQNEAQ (reference sequence). The CDR3 loop spans 15 amino acids. The chain's CDR3 is CASSLTGQGYHGYTF. The CDR3 DNA is TGTGCCAGCAGCTTAACGGGACAGGGGTACCATGGCTACACCTTC.

The chain employs TRBV7-3 and TRBJ2-2, with D possibly being TRBD2 (5 bases). The CDR3 extends over 17 amino acids. Trimming removed 0 bases from V and 0 bases from J, with 11 bases in between. CDR1 is SGHTA, CDR2 FQGTGA, per germline. For the CDR3, the DNA is TGTGCCAGCAGCTTAACACGAGGGAGCGCGAACACCGGGGAGCTGTTTTTT. Its protein product is CASSLTRGSANTGELFF.

The chain combines TRBV13 with TRBJ2-7; 8 bases line up with TRBD1. V was clipped by 3 bases and J by 2 bases; unmatched bases: 3. Germline CDR1 and CDR2: PRHDT and FYEKMQ (reference sequence). There are 14 residues in the CDR3. The CDR3 sequence: CASSLGTGTYEQYF. The CDR3 nucleotides are TGTGCCAGCAGCTTGGGGACAGGAACCTACGAGCAGTACTTC.

The chain joins TRBV7-2 to TRBJ1-1, with D unclear. Germline V CDR1 and CDR2: SGHTA, FQGNSA. The CDR3 has 14 residues. V lost 7 bases, J lost 3 bases, and 15 bases lay in between. CDR3 protein: CASTTPGTYTEAFF. Written as DNA, the CDR3 is TGTGCCAGCACCACACCCGGAACATACACTGAAGCTTTCTTT.

This sequence joins TRBV11-2 and TRBJ2-4; 7 bases are shared with TRBD1. Germline assignment: CDR1 SGHAT and CDR2 FQNNGV. The CDR3 is made up of 17 amino acids. V lost 5 bases, J lost 2 bases, and 12 bases stayed unmatched. The chain's CDR3 is CASSLSTGASSKNIQYF. CDR3 DNA: TGTGCCAGCAGCCTTTCAACAGGGGCCTCCTCCAAAAACATTCAGTACTTC.

V and J are TRBV7-2 and TRBJ1-2, with D perhaps matching TRBD1 (5 bases). CDR3 size: 12 residues. Trimming stripped 3 bases from V and 5 bases from J, with 7 bases between. Germline V lookup: CDR1 SGHTA, CDR2 FQGNSA. This CDR3 reads CASSFPGYGYTF. DNA of the CDR3: TGTGCCAGCAGCTTTCCAGGGTATGGCTACACCTTC.

The chain links TRBV9 to TRBJ2-4; 7 bases align to TRBD1. The CDR3 is made up of 12 amino acids. Germline V lookup: CDR1 SGDLS, CDR2 YYNGEE. Losses at the gene ends were 3 bases for V and 9 bases for J; bases not matched to a gene: 3. The CDR3 nucleotides are TGTGCCAGCAGCGCTACAGGGGCCATTCAGTACTTC. The encoded protein is CASSATGAIQYF.

The chain couples TRBV2 to TRBJ2-1, with TRBD2 matching over 11 bases. The CDR3 has 15 residues. CDR1 and CDR2 from the germline V gene are SNHLY and FYNNEI. V shed 6 bases, J shed 4 bases, and the junction held 5 bases outside the gene matches. The CDR3 DNA is TGTGCCAGCAGCAGACTAGCGGGGCTTTACAATGAGCAGTTCTTC. This encodes CASSRLAGLYNEQFF.

The gene calls are TRBV25-1 and TRBJ2-7, with 7 bases identical to TRBD1. Germline CDR1 is MGHDK and CDR2 is SYGVNS. The trim removed 6 bases at V and 2 bases at J, leaving 7 bases unmatched. CDR3 length equals 14 residues. The chain's CDR3 is CASSEGTAAYEQYF. CDR3 nucleotides: TGTGCCAGCAGCGAGGGGACAGCAGCCTACGAGCAGTACTTC.

This chain connects TRBV18 to TRBJ1-4; maybe TRBD1 (5 bases). Trimming pared 5 bases from V and 8 bases from J, leaving 15 bases between. This CDR3 contains 14 residues. Germline assignment: CDR1 KGHSH and CDR2 LQKENI. For the CDR3, the DNA is TGTGCCAGCTCAACCGGAGGGACCACCGAAAAACTGTTTTTT. It translates to CASSTGGTTEKLFF. Filled out from reference TRBV18 and TRBJ1-4, the complete variable domain reads NAGVMQNPRHLVRRRGQEARLRCSPMKGHSHVYWYRQLPEEGLKFMVYLQKENIIDESGMPKERFSAEFPKEGPSILRIQQVVRGDSAAYFCASSTGGTTEKLFFGSGTQLSVL.

The V and J genes are TRBV7-9 and TRBJ2-1; 7 nucleotides align to TRBD2. The CDR3 covers 13 residues. The J segment lost 7 bases and the V segment lost 0 bases, leaving 0 bases of the junction unmatched. CDR1 SEHNR and CDR2 FQNEAQ come from the germline V gene (reference sequence). The CDR3, as DNA: TGTGCCAGCAGCTTAGCGGGGGGGAATGAGCAGTTCTTC. Translation: CASSLAGGNEQFF.

V usage is TRBV7-8 and J usage is TRBJ1-2; 7 bases agree with TRBD1. Germline CDR1 and CDR2: SGHVS and FQNEAQ. Trimming cost V 5 bases and J 6 bases; bases outside gene matches: 12. CDR3 length equals 15 residues. The CDR3 loop reads CASSKSRDSKDGYTF. For the CDR3, the DNA is TGTGCCAGCAGCAAAAGTAGGGACAGCAAGGATGGCTACACCTTC.

V is TRBV5-1 and J is TRBJ2-1, with 7 bases lining up with TRBD2. The CDR3 has 15 residues. Germline CDR1 and CDR2: SGHRS and YFSETQ. The trim removed 2 bases at V and 7 bases at J, leaving 9 bases unmatched. The CDR3 DNA reads as TGCGCCAGCAGCTTTGGCGGGAGTCTCCCTAATGAGCAGTTCTTC. Protein sequence: CASSFGGSLPNEQFF. Variable domain in full (rest from reference TRBV5-1 and TRBJ2-1): KAGVTQTPRYLIKTRGQQVTLSCSPISGHRSVSWYQQTPGQGLQFLFEYFSETQRNKGNFPGRFSGRQFSNSRSEMNVSTLELGDSALYLCASSFGGSLPNEQFFGPGTRLTVL.

The chain carries TRBV7-2 and TRBJ2-7; 10 bases match TRBD1. V lost 9 bases and J lost 3; bases outside the gene matches: 5. Germline CDR1 SGHTA, CDR2 FQGNSA. The CDR3 loop spans 13 amino acids. The CDR3 reads CASSGTGVYEQYF. The CDR3 nucleotides are TGTGCCAGTAGCGGGACAGGGGTCTACGAGCAGTACTTC.

This clone has only a few counts. This rearrangement joins TRBV30 to TRBJ1-1; unclear D gene. V shed 1 base and J shed 4 bases, with 10 bases lying between them. This CDR3 region has 13 residues. Germline V gives CDR1 GTSNPN, CDR2 SVGIG (reference sequence). CDR3 nucleotide sequence: TGTGCCTGGAGTGCCGGTGGTGGCACTGAAGCTTTCTTT. Translated: CAWSAGGGTEAFF. Full variable domain (missing parts from reference TRBV30 and TRBJ1-1): SQTIHQWPATLVQPVGSPLSLECTVEGTSNPNLYWYRQAAGRGLQLLFYSVGIGQISSEVPQNLSASRPQDRQFILSSKKLLLSDSGFYLCAWSAGGGTEAFFGQGTRLTVV.

This clone has just a few counts. This chain links TRBV6-6 with TRBJ1-1, with no clear D. Germline CDR1 reads MNHNY; CDR2 reads SVGAGI (reference sequence). Trimming removed 6 bases at V and 1 base at J, with 12 bases between. CDR3 length: 14 amino acids. CDR3 residues: CASSYPGGNTEAFF. The CDR3 bases are TGTGCCAGCAGCTACCCAGGTGGGAACACTGAAGCTTTCTTT.